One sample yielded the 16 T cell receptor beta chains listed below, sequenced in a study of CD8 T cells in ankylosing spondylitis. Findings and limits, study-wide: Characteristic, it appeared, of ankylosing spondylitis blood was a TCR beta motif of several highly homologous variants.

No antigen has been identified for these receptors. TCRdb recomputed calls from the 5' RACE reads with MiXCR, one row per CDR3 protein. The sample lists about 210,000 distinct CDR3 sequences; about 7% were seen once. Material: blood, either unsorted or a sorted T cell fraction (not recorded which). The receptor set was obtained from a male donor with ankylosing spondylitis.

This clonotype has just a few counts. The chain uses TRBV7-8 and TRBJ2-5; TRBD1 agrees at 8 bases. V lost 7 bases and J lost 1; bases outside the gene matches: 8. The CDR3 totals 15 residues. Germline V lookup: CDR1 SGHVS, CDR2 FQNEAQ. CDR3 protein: CASIPRQGLQETQYF. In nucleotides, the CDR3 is TGTGCCAGCATCCCGAGACAGGGGCTCCAAGAGACCCAGTACTTC.

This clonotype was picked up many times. The CDR3 is CASRPRPPALAQYF. The CDR3 DNA is TGTGCCAGCCGACCCAGGCCTCCGGCGTTGGCGCAGTATTTT. The chain recombines TRBV6-1 with TRBJ2-3, with D uncertain. V was trimmed by 8 bases and J by 10 bases, leaving 22 bases between them. This CDR3 region has 14 residues. CDR1 and CDR2 from the germline V gene are MNHNS and SASEGT.

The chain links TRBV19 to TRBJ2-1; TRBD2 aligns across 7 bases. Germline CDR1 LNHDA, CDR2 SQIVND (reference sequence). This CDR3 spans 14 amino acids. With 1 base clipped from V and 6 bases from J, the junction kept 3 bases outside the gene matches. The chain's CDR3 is CASSIAQRGNEQFF. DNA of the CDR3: TGTGCCAGTAGTATAGCCCAGCGGGGCAATGAGCAGTTCTTC. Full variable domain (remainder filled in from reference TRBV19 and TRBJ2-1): DGGITQSPKYLFRKEGQNVTLSCEQNLNHDAMYWYRQDPGQGLRLIYYSQIVNDFQKGDIAEGYSVSREKKESFPLTVTSAQKNPTAFYLCASSIAQRGNEQFFGPGTRLTVL.

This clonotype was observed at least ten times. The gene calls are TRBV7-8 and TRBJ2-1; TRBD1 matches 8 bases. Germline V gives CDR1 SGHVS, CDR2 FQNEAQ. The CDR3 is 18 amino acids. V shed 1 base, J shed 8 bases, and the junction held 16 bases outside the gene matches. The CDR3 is CASSLETGQGARGDEQFF. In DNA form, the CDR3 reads TGTGCCAGCAGCTTAGAGACGGGGCAGGGGGCAAGAGGAGATGAGCAGTTCTTC.

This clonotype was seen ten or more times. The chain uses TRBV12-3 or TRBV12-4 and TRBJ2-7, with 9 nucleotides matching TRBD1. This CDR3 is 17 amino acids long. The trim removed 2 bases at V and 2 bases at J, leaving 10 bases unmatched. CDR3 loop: CASSLFPPGTGTYEQYF. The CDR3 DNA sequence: TGTGCCAGCAGTTTATTTCCCCCCGGGACAGGGACCTACGAGCAGTACTTC.

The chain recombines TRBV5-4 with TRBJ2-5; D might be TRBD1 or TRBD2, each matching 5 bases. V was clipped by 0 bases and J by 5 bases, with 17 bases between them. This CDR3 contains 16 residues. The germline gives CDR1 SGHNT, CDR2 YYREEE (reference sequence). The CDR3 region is CASSLGQGALRETQYF. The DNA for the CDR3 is TGTGCCAGCAGCTTGGGGCAGGGAGCCCTCCGGGAGACCCAGTACTTC.

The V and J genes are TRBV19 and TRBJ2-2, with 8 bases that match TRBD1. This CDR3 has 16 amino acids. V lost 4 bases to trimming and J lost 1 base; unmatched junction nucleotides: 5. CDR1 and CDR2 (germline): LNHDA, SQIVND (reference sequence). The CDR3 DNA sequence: TGTGCCAGTAGTACCTTGGACAGGGAGAACACCGGGGAGCTGTTTTTT. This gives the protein CASSTLDRENTGELFF.

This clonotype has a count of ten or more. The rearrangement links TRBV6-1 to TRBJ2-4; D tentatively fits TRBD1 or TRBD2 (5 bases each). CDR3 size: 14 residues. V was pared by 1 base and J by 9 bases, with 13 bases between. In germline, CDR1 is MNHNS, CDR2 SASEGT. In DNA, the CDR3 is TGTGCCAGCAGTGAAGGGGGGTGGGTAGGCATTCAGTACTTC. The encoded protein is CASSEGGWVGIQYF.

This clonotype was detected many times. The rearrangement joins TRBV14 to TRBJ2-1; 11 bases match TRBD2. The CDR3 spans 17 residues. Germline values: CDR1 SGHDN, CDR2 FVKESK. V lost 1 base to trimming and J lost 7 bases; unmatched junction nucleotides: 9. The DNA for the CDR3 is TGTGCCAGCAGCCAAGGGGTACCGGGACTAGCGGTGAATGAGCAGTTCTTC. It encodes CASSQGVPGLAVNEQFF.

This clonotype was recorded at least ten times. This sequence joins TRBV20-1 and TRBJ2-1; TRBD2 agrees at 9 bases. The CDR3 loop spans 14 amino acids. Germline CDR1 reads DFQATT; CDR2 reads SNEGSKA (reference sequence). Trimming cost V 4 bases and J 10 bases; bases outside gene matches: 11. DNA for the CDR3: TGCAGTGCTACCGCGGGGGGGCCACTTGGGGAGCAGTTCTTC. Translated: CSATAGGPLGEQFF.

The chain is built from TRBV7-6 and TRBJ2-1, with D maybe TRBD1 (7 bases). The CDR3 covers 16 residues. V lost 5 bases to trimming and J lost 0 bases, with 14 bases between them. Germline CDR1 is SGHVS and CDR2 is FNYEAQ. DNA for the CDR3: TGTGCCAGCAGCGATGTTCAGGGGGGCTCCTACAATGAGCAGTTCTTC. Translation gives CASSDVQGGSYNEQFF.

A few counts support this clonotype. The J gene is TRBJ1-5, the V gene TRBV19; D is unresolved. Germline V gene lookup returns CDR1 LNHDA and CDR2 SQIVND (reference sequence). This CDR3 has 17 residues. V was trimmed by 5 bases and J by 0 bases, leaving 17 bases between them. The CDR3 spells CASSGLEDTYSNQPQHF. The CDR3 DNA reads TGTGCCAGTAGTGGATTGGAGGATACCTATAGCAATCAGCCCCAGCATTTT.

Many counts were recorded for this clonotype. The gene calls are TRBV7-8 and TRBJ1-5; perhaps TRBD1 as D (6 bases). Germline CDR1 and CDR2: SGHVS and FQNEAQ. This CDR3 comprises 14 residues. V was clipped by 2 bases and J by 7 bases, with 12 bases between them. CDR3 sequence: CASSLRGAGQPQHF. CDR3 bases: TGTGCCAGCAGCTTAAGGGGGGCCGGACAGCCCCAGCATTTT. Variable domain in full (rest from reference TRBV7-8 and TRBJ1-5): GAGVSQSPRYKVAKRGQDVALRCDPISGHVSLFWYQQALGQGPEFLTYFQNEAQLDKSGLPSDRFFAERPEGSVSTLKIQRTQQEDSAVYLCASSLRGAGQPQHFGDGTRLSIL.

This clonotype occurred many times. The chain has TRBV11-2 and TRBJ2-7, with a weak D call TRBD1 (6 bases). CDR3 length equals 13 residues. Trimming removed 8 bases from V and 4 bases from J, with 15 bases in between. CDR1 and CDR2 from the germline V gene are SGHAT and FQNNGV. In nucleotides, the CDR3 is TGTGCCAGCGGACAGACCCCCGGGTACGAGCAGTACTTC. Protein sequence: CASGQTPGYEQYF.

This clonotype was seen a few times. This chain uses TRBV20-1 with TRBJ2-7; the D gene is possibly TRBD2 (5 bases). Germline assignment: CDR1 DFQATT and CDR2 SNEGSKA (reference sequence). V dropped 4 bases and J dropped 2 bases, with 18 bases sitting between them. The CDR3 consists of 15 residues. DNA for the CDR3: TGCAGTGCTACTACGTACCCCGGGGTAGCCTACGAGCAGTACTTC. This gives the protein CSATTYPGVAYEQYF.

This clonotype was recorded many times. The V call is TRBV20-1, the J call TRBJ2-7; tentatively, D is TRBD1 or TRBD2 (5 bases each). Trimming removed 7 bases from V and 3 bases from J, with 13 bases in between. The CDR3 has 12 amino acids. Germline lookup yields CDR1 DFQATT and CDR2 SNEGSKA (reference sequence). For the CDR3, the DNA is TGCAGTGGACGGGACCGACTCTACGAGCAGTACTTC. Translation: CSGRDRLYEQYF.